The rows below give T cell receptor beta chains drawn from one sample of a study of graft-versus-host responses after intestinal transplantation. These receptors lack a known antigen. Measured with immunoSEQ multiplex PCR; TCRdb has only the in-frame clones, and not every one. Here the sample spans around 110,000 clones, 90% being singletons. The input for sequencing was unstimulated CD4+ T cells sorted from spleen or lymph node cells, taken before intestinal transplant. These receptor sequences come from a human donor who received an intestinal transplant. CDR3s include the opening cysteine and the closing phenylalanine or tryptophan. The D gene is left open where the match is weak. Rows give clone size only sometimes, using once, few, many, or a class for an expanded clone.

CDR3: CASSERRERFSYEQYF
DNA: TGTGCCAGCAGTGAACGTAGGGAGCGGTTCTCCTACGAGCAGTACTTC
J: TRBJ2-7
D: NA
length: 16
V: TRBV2
size: NA

CDR3: CASRQTGGSYGYTF
DNA: TGCGCCAGCAGACAGACAGGGGGCTCCTATGGCTACACCTTC
J: TRBJ1-2
D: TRBD1
length: 14
V: TRBV4-1
size: NA

CDR3: CASSPGLAGSANTGELFF
DNA: TGTGCCAGCAGCCCCGGACTAGCGGGGAGCGCGAACACCGGGGAGCTGTTTTTT
J: TRBJ2-2
D: TRBD2
length: 18
V: TRBV7-2
size: NA

CDR3: CASRSPHQYEQYF
DNA: TGTGCCAGCAGATCCCCCCACCAGTACGAGCAGTACTTC
J: TRBJ2-7
D: NA
length: 13
V: TRBV28
size: NA

CDR3: CASSLGQGGNSPLHF
DNA: TGTGCCAGCAGCCTGGGACAGGGAGGCAATTCACCCCTCCACTTT
J: TRBJ1-6
D: TRBD1
length: 15
V: TRBV6-1
size: NA

CDR3: CAWSIGSSGNTIYF
DNA: TGTGCCTGGAGCATTGGGAGCTCTGGAAACACCATATATTTT
J: TRBJ1-3
D: NA
length: 14
V: TRBV30
size: few

CDR3: CASSPDRSGNTIYF
DNA: TGTGCCAGCAGTCCAGACAGATCTGGAAACACCATATATTTT
J: TRBJ1-3
D: NA
length: 14
V: TRBV28
size: NA

CDR3: CASSWDRGPSEAFF
DNA: TGTGCCAGCAGTTGGGACAGGGGGCCATCTGAAGCTTTCTTT
J: TRBJ1-1
D: TRBD1
length: 14
V: TRBV6-5
size: NA

CDR3: CASSRDSAQYF
DNA: TGTGCCAGCAGCCGGGACTCCGCGCAGTACTTC
J: TRBJ2-7
D: NA
length: 11
V: TRBV6-1
size: NA

CDR3: CASSLLGQFLNTEAFF
DNA: TGTGCCAGCAGCCTTCTTGGACAGTTTTTGAACACTGAAGCTTTCTTT
J: TRBJ1-1
D: NA
length: 16
V: TRBV7-8
size: NA

CDR3: CASSEEGQGVGYTF
DNA: TGTGCCAGCAGTGAAGAGGGACAGGGGGTTGGCTACACCTTC
J: TRBJ1-2
D: TRBD1
length: 14
V: TRBV2
size: NA

CDR3: CSGTGERLTDTQYF
DNA: TGCAGCGGAACAGGGGAAAGATTGACAGATACGCAGTATTTT
J: TRBJ2-3
D: TRBD1
length: 14
V: TRBV29-1
size: NA

CDR3: CASSTRDRVRGGGYTF
DNA: TGTGCCAGTAGTACCCGCGACAGGGTGAGAGGTGGAGGCTACACCTTC
J: TRBJ1-2
D: TRBD1
length: 16
V: TRBV19
size: NA

CDR3: CASNKRTGLNTEAFF
DNA: TGTGCCAGCAATAAGAGGACAGGCCTGAACACTGAAGCTTTCTTT
J: TRBJ1-1
D: TRBD1
length: 15
V: TRBV6-5
size: NA

CDR3: CASSTGQGFLRF
DNA: TGCGCCAGCAGCACGGGACAGGGCTTCTTGCGATTC
J: TRBJ1-2
D: TRBD1
length: 12
V: TRBV4-1
size: NA

CDR3: CASSYRGRLSTDEKLFF
DNA: TGCGCCAGCAGTTACAGGGGCCGCCTATCTACTGATGAAAAACTGTTTTTT
J: TRBJ1-4
D: TRBD1
length: 17
V: TRBV10-1
size: NA

CDR3: CASSKQGYQETQYF
DNA: TGTGCCAGCAGCAAACAGGGTTACCAAGAGACCCAGTACTTC
J: TRBJ2-5
D: NA
length: 14
V: TRBV7-2
size: once

CDR3: CASSLAASFTGELFF
DNA: TGTGCCAGCAGCTTAGCTGCTAGCTTCACCGGGGAGCTGTTTTTT
J: TRBJ2-2
D: NA
length: 15
V: TRBV7-2
size: NA

CDR3: CASSSTGGPGEAFF
DNA: TGTGCCAGCAGCTCAACGGGGGGCCCTGGTGAAGCTTTCTTT
J: TRBJ1-1
D: NA
length: 14
V: TRBV7-9
size: NA

CDR3: CASSGSLAGVYNEQFF
DNA: TGTGCCAGCAGTGGGTCTTTGGCGGGAGTATACAATGAGCAGTTCTTC
J: TRBJ2-1
D: TRBD2
length: 16
V: TRBV6-1
size: NA

CDR3: CASSFFGGSKSGELFF
DNA: TGTGCCAGCAGCTTCTTTGGCGGGAGTAAGTCCGGGGAGCTGTTTTTT
J: TRBJ2-2
D: TRBD2
length: 16
V: TRBV9
size: NA

CDR3: CASSSSPGVNYGYTF
DNA: TGCGCCAGCAGTTCCAGCCCAGGGGTTAACTATGGCTACACCTTC
J: TRBJ1-2
D: NA
length: 15
V: TRBV5-1
size: NA

CDR3: CASSLGQQYEQYF
DNA: TGTGCCAGCAGCTTAGGACAGCAATACGAGCAGTACTTC
J: TRBJ2-7
D: NA
length: 13
V: TRBV7-9
size: NA

CDR3: CASSYGGSYNSPLHF
DNA: TGTGCCAGCAGTTACGGAGGCTCCTATAATTCACCCCTCCACTTT
J: TRBJ1-6
D: NA
length: 15
V: TRBV6-5
size: NA

CDR3: CASSGGGGLAKNIQYF
DNA: TGTGCCAGCAGCGGGGGGGGCGGGTTGGCCAAAAACATTCAGTACTTC
J: TRBJ2-4
D: NA
length: 16
V: TRBV9
size: NA

CDR3: CASSLGDRVGNEQFF
DNA: TGTGCCAGCAGCTTAGGGGACAGGGTGGGGAATGAGCAGTTCTTC
J: TRBJ2-1
D: TRBD1
length: 15
V: TRBV11-2
size: NA

CDR3: CASSIYYRGGYEQYF
DNA: TGTGCCAGTAGTATATACTACCGAGGGGGCTACGAGCAGTACTTC
J: TRBJ2-7
D: NA
length: 15
V: TRBV19
size: NA

CDR3: CASRTTGFGGELFF
DNA: TGTGCCAGTAGGACCACAGGGTTTGGCGGGGAGCTGTTTTTT
J: TRBJ2-2
D: NA
length: 14
V: TRBV19
size: once

CDR3: CASSLGLSGGSTDTQYF
DNA: TGCGCCAGCAGCTTGGGTCTCTCAGGGGGGAGCACAGATACGCAGTATTTT
J: TRBJ2-3
D: NA
length: 17
V: TRBV5-1
size: NA

CDR3: CASGSGTSRRYTQYF
DNA: TGTGCCAGCGGGTCCGGGACTAGCCGTCGTTATACGCAGTATTTT
J: TRBJ2-3
D: TRBD2
length: 15
V: TRBV6-5
size: NA

CDR3: CASSPPGQGGEAFF
DNA: TGTGCCAGCAGCCCTCCGGGACAGGGTGGTGAAGCTTTCTTT
J: TRBJ1-1
D: TRBD1
length: 14
V: TRBV6-5
size: NA

CDR3: CAWSEGRTGNTIYF
DNA: TGTGCCTGGAGTGAAGGGAGAACTGGAAACACCATATATTTT
J: TRBJ1-3
D: NA
length: 14
V: TRBV30
size: NA

CDR3: CVRSLAPPSGLAGGGAKNIQYF
DNA: TGTGTCAGAAGCTTAGCACCTCCTTCGGGACTAGCGGGAGGTGGGGCCAAAAACATTCAGTACTTC
J: TRBJ2-4
D: NA
length: 22
V: TRBV7-5
size: once

CDR3: CASSPSSVGGANVLTF
DNA: TGTGCCAGCTCCCCTTCTAGCGTAGGGGGGGCCAACGTCCTGACTTTC
J: TRBJ2-6
D: NA
length: 16
V: TRBV18
size: NA

CDR3: CASSIRTSGRQGYEQYF
DNA: TGTGCCAGCAGCATTAGGACTAGCGGGAGGCAGGGCTACGAGCAGTACTTC
J: TRBJ2-7
D: TRBD2
length: 17
V: TRBV7-8
size: NA

CDR3: CASSPGTANTEAFF
DNA: TGTGCCAGCAGTCCCGGGACAGCGAACACTGAAGCTTTCTTT
J: TRBJ1-1
D: TRBD1
length: 14
V: TRBV2
size: NA

CDR3: CAWRIRQNSNQPQHF
DNA: TGTGCCTGGAGAATAAGACAGAATAGCAATCAGCCCCAGCATTTT
J: TRBJ1-5
D: NA
length: 15
V: TRBV30
size: NA

CDR3: CASSVQGAYEQYF
DNA: TGTGCCAGCAGTGTACAGGGGGCCTACGAGCAGTACTTC
J: TRBJ2-7
D: TRBD1
length: 13
V: TRBV6-1
size: NA

CDR3: CASSQEGGRGQPQHF
DNA: TGCGCCAGCAGCCAAGAAGGGGGGAGGGGACAGCCCCAGCATTTT
J: TRBJ1-5
D: NA
length: 15
V: TRBV4-1
size: NA

CDR3: CASSFSGQGNEKLFF
DNA: TGTGCCAGCAGTTTTTCGGGACAGGGCAATGAAAAACTGTTTTTT
J: TRBJ1-4
D: TRBD1
length: 15
V: TRBV28
size: NA

CDR3: CASGRGGTVKTQYF
DNA: TGTGCCAGCGGCCGAGGGGGTACGGTAAAGACCCAGTACTTC
J: TRBJ2-5
D: NA
length: 14
V: TRBV7-2
size: NA

CDR3: CASSQDLKSGGETQYF
DNA: TGCGCCAGCAGCCAAGATTTGAAGAGCGGTGGAGAGACCCAGTACTTC
J: TRBJ2-5
D: NA
length: 16
V: TRBV4-3
size: NA

CDR3: CASSYGQLVTEAFF
DNA: TGTGCCAGCAGTTACGGGCAGTTGGTCACTGAAGCTTTCTTT
J: TRBJ1-1
D: NA
length: 14
V: TRBV6-5
size: NA

CDR3: CSTRGAGGMPDTQYF
DNA: TGCAGCACAAGAGGGGCAGGGGGTATGCCAGATACGCAGTATTTT
J: TRBJ2-3
D: TRBD1
length: 15
V: TRBV29-1
size: NA

CDR3: CAISEDRDSGYTF
DNA: TGTGCCATCAGTGAGGACAGGGATTCTGGCTACACCTTC
J: TRBJ1-2
D: TRBD1
length: 13
V: TRBV10-3
size: NA

CDR3: CATNRDGNGYTF
DNA: TGTGCCACCAACAGGGATGGGAATGGCTACACCTTC
J: TRBJ1-2
D: NA
length: 12
V: TRBV7-9
size: NA

CDR3: CASRSVVPDTQYF
DNA: TGTGCCAGCAGGTCGGTGGTCCCAGATACGCAGTATTTT
J: TRBJ2-3
D: NA
length: 13
V: TRBV7-2
size: NA